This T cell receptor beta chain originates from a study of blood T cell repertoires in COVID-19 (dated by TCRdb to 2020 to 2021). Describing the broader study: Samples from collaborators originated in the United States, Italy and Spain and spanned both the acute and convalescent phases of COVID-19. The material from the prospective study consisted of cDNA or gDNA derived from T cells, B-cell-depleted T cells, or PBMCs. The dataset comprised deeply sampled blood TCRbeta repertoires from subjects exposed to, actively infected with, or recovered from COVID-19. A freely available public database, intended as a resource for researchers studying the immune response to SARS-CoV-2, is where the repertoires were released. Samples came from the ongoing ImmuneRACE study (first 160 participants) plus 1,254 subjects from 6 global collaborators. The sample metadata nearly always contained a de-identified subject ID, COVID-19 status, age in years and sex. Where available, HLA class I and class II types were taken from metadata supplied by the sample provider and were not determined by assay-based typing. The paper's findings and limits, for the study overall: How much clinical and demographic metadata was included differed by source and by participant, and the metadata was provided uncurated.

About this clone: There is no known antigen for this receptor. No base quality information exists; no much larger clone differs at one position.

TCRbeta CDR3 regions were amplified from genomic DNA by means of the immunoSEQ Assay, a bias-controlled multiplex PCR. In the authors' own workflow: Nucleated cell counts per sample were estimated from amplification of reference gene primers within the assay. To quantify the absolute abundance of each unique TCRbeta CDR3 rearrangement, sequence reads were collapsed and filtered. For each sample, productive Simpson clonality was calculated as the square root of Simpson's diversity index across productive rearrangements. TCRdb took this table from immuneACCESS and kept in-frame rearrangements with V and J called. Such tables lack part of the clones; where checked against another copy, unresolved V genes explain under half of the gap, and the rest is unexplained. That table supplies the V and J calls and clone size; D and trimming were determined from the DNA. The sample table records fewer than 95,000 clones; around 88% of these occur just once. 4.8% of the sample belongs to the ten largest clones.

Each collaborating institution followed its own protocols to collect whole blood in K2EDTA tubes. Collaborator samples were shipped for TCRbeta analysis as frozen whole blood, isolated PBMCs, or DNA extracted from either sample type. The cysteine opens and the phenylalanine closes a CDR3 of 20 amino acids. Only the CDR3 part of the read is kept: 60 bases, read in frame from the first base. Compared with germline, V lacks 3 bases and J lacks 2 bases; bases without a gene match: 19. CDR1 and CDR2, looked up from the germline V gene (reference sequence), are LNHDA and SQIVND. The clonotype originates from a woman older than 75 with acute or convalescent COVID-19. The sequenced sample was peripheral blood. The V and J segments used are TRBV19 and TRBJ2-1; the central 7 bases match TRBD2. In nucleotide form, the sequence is TGTGCCAGTAGTATCTTCGGGCTAGCGGTCACGAGTGGAGCCTACAATGAGCAGTTCTTC. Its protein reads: CASSIFGLAVTSGAYNEQFF.